The 29 T cell receptor beta chains given below trace back to one sample, sequenced in a study of blood T cell repertoires in COVID-19 (TCRdb year 2020). The library was prepared using the immunoSEQ multiplex PCR assay. The table was pulled from immuneACCESS by TCRdb, which kept in-frame rearrangements only. Such tables lose some clones; where checked, under half of the loss comes from unresolved V genes, and the rest has no known cause. The sample table holds some 300,000 clones, of which around 87% were seen once. In total, the top ten clones hold 1% to 1.5% of the sample. Sequenced input: peripheral blood. Receptor source: a man aged 70-80 years with acute or convalescent COVID-19.

This clone was seen only a few times. The same CDR3 also results from other DNA sequences found in this sample. The chain couples TRBV7-2 to TRBJ1-5; D is undetermined. V lost 4 bases and J 1 base, leaving 5 bases between the germline ends. CDR1 SGHTA and CDR2 FQGNSA come from the germline V gene. The CDR3 extends over 13 amino acids. The CDR3 DNA sequence: TGTGCCAGCAGCTCGGGGAGCAATCAGCCCCAGCATTTT. This codes for CASSSGSNQPQHF.

The chain combines TRBV4-3 with TRBJ2-7; 9 nucleotides line up with TRBD1. The CDR3 length is 14 residues. V lost 5 bases, J lost 2 bases, and 4 bases stayed unmatched. The germline CDR1 and CDR2 sequences are LGHNA and YSLEER. Here the CDR3 reads CASSSRTGAYEQYF. For the CDR3, the DNA is TGCGCCAGCAGCTCCAGGACAGGGGCCTACGAGCAGTACTTC.

V gene TRBV11-3 combines with J gene TRBJ2-2; unclear D gene. The CDR3 is 12 amino acids. Between the trimmed V and J ends, which lost 4 bases and 7 bases, there was a span of 7 bases. The V gene's germline CDR1 is SGHNT and CDR2 YENEEA. CDR3: CASSSPVGELFF. The CDR3 coding sequence is TGTGCCAGCAGCTCCCCCGTCGGGGAGCTGTTTTTT.

The chain is built from TRBV24-1 and TRBJ1-2, with D maybe TRBD1 (6 bases). The CDR3 covers 13 residues. The V gene's germline CDR1 is KGHDR and CDR2 SFDVKD. V lost 6 bases and J lost 2, with 9 bases in between. CDR3 residues: CATSQGRNYGYTF. The DNA of the CDR3 is TGTGCCACCAGTCAGGGGAGAAACTATGGCTACACCTTC.

Only one count was recorded for this clone. The chain has TRBV6-6 and TRBJ1-4; 9 nucleotides line up with TRBD1. V lost 6 bases to trimming and J lost 3 bases; unmatched junction nucleotides: 8. CDR1 is MNHNY, CDR2 SVGAGI, per germline (reference sequence). The CDR3 extends over 16 amino acids. The CDR3 loop is CASRPGTGLANEKLFF. The CDR3 coding sequence is TGTGCCAGCAGACCCGGGACAGGGCTGGCTAATGAAAAACTGTTTTTT.

The chain uses TRBV3-1 (or the pseudogene TRBV3-2) and TRBJ1-2, with 9 bases matching TRBD1. The germline V gene encodes CDR1 LGHDT and CDR2 YNNKEL (reference sequence). Germline trimming cut 3 bases from V and 6 bases from J; bases unmatched to any gene: 5. The CDR3 spans 14 residues. The CDR3 reads CASSQGQGLHGYTF. The DNA of the CDR3 is TGTGCCAGCAGCCAGGGACAGGGACTTCATGGCTACACCTTC.

The chain employs TRBV28 and TRBJ1-5; D unclear. V lost 10 bases to trimming and J lost 0 bases, with 13 bases between them. CDR3 size: 14 residues. CDR1 MDHEN and CDR2 SYDVKM come from the germline V gene. This CDR3 reads CATVRLNSNQPQHF. The CDR3 nucleotides read TGTGCCACCGTCAGGTTGAATAGCAATCAGCCCCAGCATTTT.

The chain is built from TRBV7-9 and TRBJ1-4, with unresolved D. V lost 0 bases to trimming and J lost 3 bases, with 8 bases between them. CDR3 length: 15 amino acids. CDR1 is SEHNR and CDR2 is FQNEAQ in the germline V gene (reference sequence). The CDR3 loop reads CASSLARQANEKLFF. As DNA, the CDR3 is TGTGCCAGCAGCTTAGCGCGCCAAGCTAATGAAAAACTGTTTTTT.

The table lists this clone with a count of one. The V and J genes are TRBV7-9 and TRBJ2-7; a weak D match, TRBD1 (5 bases). V lost 6 bases to trimming and J lost 2 bases, with 8 bases between them. Germline V lookup: CDR1 SEHNR, CDR2 FQNEAQ (reference sequence). This CDR3 region has 12 residues. CDR3 sequence: CASSGHPYEQYF. For the CDR3, the DNA is TGTGCCAGCAGTGGACATCCCTACGAGCAGTACTTC.

This chain connects TRBV18 to TRBJ2-7; 7 bases are shared with TRBD2. Unmatched junction bases numbered 13, after V lost 6 bases and J lost 5 bases. CDR3 size: 15 residues. Germline V gene sequence: CDR1 KGHSH, CDR2 LQKENI. The CDR3 DNA is TGTGCCAGCTCTGTAAAACCGGCGACTAGCAACGAGCAGTACTTC. Its protein is CASSVKPATSNEQYF.

V gene TRBV7-9 combines with J gene TRBJ2-1; 7 positions match TRBD1. CDR1 and CDR2 (germline): SEHNR, FQNEAQ (reference sequence). This CDR3 contains 15 residues. V was pared by 1 base and J by 4 bases, with 4 bases of the junction left unmatched. The CDR3 region has the DNA TGTGCCAGCAGCTTAGTAGGGACAGAATACAATGAGCAGTTCTTC. Translation: CASSLVGTEYNEQFF.

The chain is built from TRBV4-3 and TRBJ2-1, with TRBD1 identical over 11 bases. Losses at the gene ends were 0 bases for V and 12 bases for J; bases not matched to a gene: 7. The CDR3 spans 15 residues. Germline lookup yields CDR1 LGHNA and CDR2 YSLEER. The CDR3 bases are TGCGCCAGCAGCCAAGATTCGGGACAGGGGGTTTCGCAGTTCTTC. Translation gives CASSQDSGQGVSQFF.

V gene TRBV6-6 combines with J gene TRBJ1-1, with a tentative D call TRBD1 (6 bases). Trimming removed 0 bases from V and 3 bases from J, with 11 bases in between. Germline V gene lookup returns CDR1 MNHNY and CDR2 SVGAGI (reference sequence). CDR3 length: 15 residues. DNA of the CDR3: TGTGCCAGCAGTTACTCGAGGACAGCCGACACTGAAGCTTTCTTT. Translation: CASSYSRTADTEAFF.

J is TRBJ1-1 and V is TRBV19, with a tentative D call TRBD1 (6 bases). Germline-derived CDR1 and CDR2 are LNHDA and SQIVND (reference sequence). This CDR3 is built from 16 residues. V was clipped by 4 bases and J by 0 bases, with 15 bases between them. CDR3 in amino acids: CASSTLFGGLNTEAFF. In DNA form, the CDR3 reads TGTGCCAGTAGTACTCTATTTGGGGGCCTGAACACTGAAGCTTTCTTT.

This chain joins TRBV28 and TRBJ2-3; possible D gene TRBD1, 6 bases. CDR1 is MDHEN and CDR2 is SYDVKM in the germline V gene. Trimming left V 4 bases short and J 4 bases short, with 21 bases between. The CDR3 runs to 17 residues. This CDR3 reads CASSSQIQGRSADTQYF. The CDR3 DNA sequence: TGTGCCAGCAGTTCTCAAATCCAGGGGCGCTCAGCAGATACGCAGTATTTT.

The J gene is TRBJ1-1, the V gene TRBV6-2 or TRBV6-3, with D tentatively TRBD1 (6 bases). This CDR3 is 15 amino acids long. The V gene's germline CDR1 is MNHEY and CDR2 SVGEGT. V gave up 4 bases and J gave up 1 base, with 13 bases separating them. CDR3 in DNA: TGTGCCAGCAGTTCGGCTCCCAGGGGGAACACTGAAGCTTTCTTT. Translating it yields CASSSAPRGNTEAFF.

V usage is TRBV7-3 and J usage is TRBJ1-2; D is undetermined. Germline assignment: CDR1 SGHTA and CDR2 FQGTGA. CDR3 size: 13 residues. Trimming shortened V by 0 bases and J by 3 bases, and 5 bases separated the two germline ends. The CDR3 DNA reads TGTGCCAGCAGCTTAACAGCCGACTATGGCTACACCTTC. It is translated as CASSLTADYGYTF.

The rearrangement joins TRBV4-3 to TRBJ2-1; tentative D call: TRBD2 (6 bases). Germline values: CDR1 LGHNA, CDR2 YSLEER. This CDR3 comprises 15 residues. Trimming pared 5 bases from V and 2 bases from J, leaving 13 bases between. CDR3 residues: CASSTQGGAYNEQFF. The CDR3 DNA is TGCGCCAGCAGCACCCAAGGAGGGGCCTACAATGAGCAGTTCTTC.

CDR3 in amino acids: CASSHSGANQETQYF. The DNA of the CDR3 is TGTGCCAGCAGCCATAGCGGGGCTAACCAAGAGACCCAGTACTTC. The chain carries TRBV5-4 and TRBJ2-5; TRBD2 matches at 8 bases. CDR1 and CDR2 from the germline V gene are SGHNT and YYREEE (reference sequence). With V trimmed by 4 bases and J by 0 bases, 5 bases remained unmatched. This CDR3 has 15 amino acids. Drawing the rest from reference TRBV5-4 and TRBJ2-5, the complete variable domain is ETGVTQSPTHLIKTRGQQVTLRCSSQSGHNTVSWYQQALGQGPQFIFQYYREEENGRGNFPPRFSGLQFPNYSSELNVNALELDDSALYLCASSHSGANQETQYFGPGTRLLVL.

The chain links TRBV7-2 to TRBJ2-7; possibly TRBD1 for D (6 bases). CDR3 size: 16 residues. With 2 bases removed from V and 4 bases from J, the gap between germline ends came to 18 bases. Germline CDR1 and CDR2: SGHTA and FQGNSA. CDR3 in amino acids: CASSLQGGRTLYEQYF. The CDR3 DNA follows: TGTGCCAGCAGCTTACAAGGGGGACGGACGCTTTACGAGCAGTACTTC.

The V and J genes are TRBV2 and TRBJ1-1; 7 positions agree with TRBD1. Germline V CDR1 and CDR2: SNHLY, FYNNEI. The CDR3 totals 14 residues. V shed 8 bases, J shed 5 bases, and the junction held 11 bases outside the gene matches. The DNA for the CDR3 is TGTGCCAGCTCGGGACAGTTTGTGAGGACTGAAGCTTTCTTT. Translation gives CASSGQFVRTEAFF. The full variable domain, with the rest looked up from reference TRBV2 and TRBJ1-1, is EPEVTQTPSHQVTQMGQEVILRCVPISNHLYFYWYRQILGQKVEFLVSFYNNEISEKSEIFDDQFSVERPDGSNFTLKIRSTKLEDSAMYFCASSGQFVRTEAFFGQGTRLTVV.

This chain joins TRBV7-8 and TRBJ2-7; D is undetermined. The CDR3 is made up of 15 amino acids. V shed 4 bases and J shed 5 bases, with 18 bases lying between them. The germline CDR1 and CDR2 sequences are SGHVS and FQNEAQ. DNA of the CDR3: TGTGCCAGCAGCTCGCCAAAGGAGCTCCCCGACGAGCAGTACTTC. It codes for CASSSPKELPDEQYF.

The chain joins TRBV7-9 to TRBJ1-1; TRBD1 is a possible D gene (5 bases). Per the germline V gene, CDR1 is SEHNR and CDR2 is FQNEAQ (reference sequence). The CDR3 spans 15 residues. V lost 3 bases and J 4 bases, leaving 15 bases between the germline ends. CDR3 bases: TGTGCCAGCAGCTTGGCGGGGCTGGGGACCACTGAAGCTTTCTTT. Protein sequence: CASSLAGLGTTEAFF.

The chain recombines TRBV19 with TRBJ2-7; a possible D gene is TRBD2 (6 bases). The V and J ends lost 0 bases and 1 base respectively, with 16 bases between them. CDR1 and CDR2 from the germline V gene are LNHDA and SQIVND (reference sequence). The CDR3 consists of 17 residues. The CDR3 region is CASSIDSCGNLSYEQYF. For the CDR3, the DNA is TGTGCCAGTAGTATAGATAGTTGCGGGAACCTTTCCTACGAGCAGTACTTC.

The chain couples TRBV6-1 to TRBJ2-7; 10 bases fit TRBD2. With V trimmed by 1 base and J by 3 bases, 9 bases remained unmatched. Germline V lookup: CDR1 MNHNS, CDR2 SASEGT. The CDR3 extends over 17 amino acids. CDR3 DNA: TGTGCCAGCAGTGAAGATATGTGGCTAGCGGGAGTCTACGAGCAGTACTTC. This encodes CASSEDMWLAGVYEQYF.

The chain joins TRBV6-5 to TRBJ1-2; D ambiguous. CDR1 and CDR2 from the germline V gene are MNHEY and SVGAGI. V was trimmed by 5 bases and J by 5 bases, leaving 9 bases between them. The CDR3 spans 12 residues. The DNA of the CDR3 is TGTGCCAGCAGTAGCGAAGAGTATGGCTACACCTTC. Amino acids: CASSSEEYGYTF.

This clone was counted between two and nine times. V is TRBV11-2 and J is TRBJ2-5, with 13 nucleotides matching TRBD2. The CDR3 has 17 amino acids. V dropped 5 bases and J dropped 0; count of bases not matched to a gene: 6. Germline loops: CDR1 SGHAT, CDR2 FQNNGV. CDR3 sequence: CASSTGLAGWYQETQYF. The DNA for the CDR3 is TGTGCCAGCAGCACGGGACTAGCGGGATGGTACCAAGAGACCCAGTACTTC.

The genes are TRBV29-1 and TRBJ2-3; possible D gene TRBD2, 7 bases. This CDR3 spans 14 amino acids. Per germline, CDR1 SQVTM and CDR2 ANQGSEA. Deletions cut 7 bases from V and 0 bases from J, with 14 bases between. The CDR3 nucleotides are TGCAGCGGGCGCAGGGGAGGGAGCACAGATACGCAGTATTTT. This sequence encodes CSGRRGGSTDTQYF.

V gene TRBV9 combines with J gene TRBJ2-2; 8 bases line up with TRBD1. Germline loops: CDR1 SGDLS, CDR2 YYNGEE. The CDR3 runs 15 residues. Trimming removed 4 bases from V and 4 bases from J; junction bases left unmatched: 6. The CDR3 nucleotides are TGTGCCAGCAGCTCTGGACAGGGAGCCACCGGGGAGCTGTTTTTT. Translating gives CASSSGQGATGELFF.